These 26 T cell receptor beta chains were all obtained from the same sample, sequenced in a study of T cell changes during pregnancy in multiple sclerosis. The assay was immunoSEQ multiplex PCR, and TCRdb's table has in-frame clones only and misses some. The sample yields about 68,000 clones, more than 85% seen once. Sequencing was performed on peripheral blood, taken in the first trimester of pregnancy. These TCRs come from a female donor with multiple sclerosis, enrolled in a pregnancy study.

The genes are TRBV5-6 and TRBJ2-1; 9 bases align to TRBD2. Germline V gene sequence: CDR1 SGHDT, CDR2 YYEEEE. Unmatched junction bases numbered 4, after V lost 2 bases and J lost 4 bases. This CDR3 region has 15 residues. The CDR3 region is CASSLLSGGYNEQFF. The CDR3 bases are TGTGCCAGCAGCTTACTTAGCGGGGGTTACAATGAGCAGTTCTTC.

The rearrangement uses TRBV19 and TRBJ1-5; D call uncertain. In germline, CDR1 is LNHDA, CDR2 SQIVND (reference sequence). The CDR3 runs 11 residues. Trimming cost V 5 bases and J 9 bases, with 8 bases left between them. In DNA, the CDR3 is TGTGCCAGTAGTTCGGCGGGGCCCCAGCATTTT. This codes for CASSSAGPQHF.

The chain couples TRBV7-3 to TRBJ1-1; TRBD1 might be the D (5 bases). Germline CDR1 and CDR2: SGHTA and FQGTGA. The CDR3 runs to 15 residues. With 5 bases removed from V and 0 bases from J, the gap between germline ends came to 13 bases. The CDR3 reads CASSLSGNLNTEAFF. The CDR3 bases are TGTGCCAGCAGCCTATCAGGGAACCTGAACACTGAAGCTTTCTTT.

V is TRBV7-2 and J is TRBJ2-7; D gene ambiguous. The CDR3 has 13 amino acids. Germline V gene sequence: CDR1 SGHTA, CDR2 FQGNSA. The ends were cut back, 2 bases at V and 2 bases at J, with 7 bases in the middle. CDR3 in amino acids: CASSLSVPYEQYF. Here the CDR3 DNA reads TGTGCCAGCAGCTTATCGGTCCCCTACGAGCAGTACTTC.

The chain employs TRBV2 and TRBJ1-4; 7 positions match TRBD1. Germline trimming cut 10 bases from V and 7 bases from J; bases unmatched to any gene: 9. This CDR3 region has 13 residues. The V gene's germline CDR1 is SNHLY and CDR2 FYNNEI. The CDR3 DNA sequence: TGTGCCAACCTCGACAGGGTTGGTGAAAAACTGTTTTTT. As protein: CANLDRVGEKLFF.

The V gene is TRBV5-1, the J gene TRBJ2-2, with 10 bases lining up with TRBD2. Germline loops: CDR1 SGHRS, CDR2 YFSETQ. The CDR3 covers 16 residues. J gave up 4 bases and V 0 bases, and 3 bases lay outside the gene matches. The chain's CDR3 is CASSLVLAGPTGELFF. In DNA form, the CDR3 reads TGCGCCAGCAGCTTGGTACTAGCGGGACCCACCGGGGAGCTGTTTTTT.

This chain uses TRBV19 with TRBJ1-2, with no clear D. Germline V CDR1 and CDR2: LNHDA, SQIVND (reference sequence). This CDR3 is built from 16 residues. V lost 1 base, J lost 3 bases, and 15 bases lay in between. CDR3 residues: CASSIVLQIEDYGYTF. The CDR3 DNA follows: TGTGCCAGTAGTATAGTCCTACAAATTGAGGACTATGGCTACACCTTC.

The CDR3 bases are TGTGCCAGCAGCTCCTTGCTAGCGGGGGGGCTGGGAAGCACAGATACGCAGTATTTT. Its translation: CASSSLLAGGLGSTDTQYF. This chain joins TRBV11-2 and TRBJ2-3, with 12 bases lining up with TRBD2. V lost 4 bases, J lost 0 bases, and 11 bases stayed unmatched. The CDR3 runs to 19 residues. Germline V gene lookup returns CDR1 SGHAT and CDR2 FQNNGV.

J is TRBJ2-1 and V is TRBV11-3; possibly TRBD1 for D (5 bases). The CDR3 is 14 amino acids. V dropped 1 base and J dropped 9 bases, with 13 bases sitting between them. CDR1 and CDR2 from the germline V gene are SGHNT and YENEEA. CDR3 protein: CASSLGTSGGEQFF. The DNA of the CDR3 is TGTGCCAGCAGCTTAGGGACATCGGGCGGTGAGCAGTTCTTC.

The CDR3 bases are TGTGCCAGCTCACCAAACAGGGAACACACTGAAGCTTTCTTT. It codes for CASSPNREHTEAFF. The chain has TRBV18 and TRBJ1-1, with a tentative D call TRBD1 (6 bases). This CDR3 spans 14 amino acids. The V end was cut by 2 bases, the J end by 3 bases, with 10 bases between. Germline CDR1 and CDR2: KGHSH and LQKENI.

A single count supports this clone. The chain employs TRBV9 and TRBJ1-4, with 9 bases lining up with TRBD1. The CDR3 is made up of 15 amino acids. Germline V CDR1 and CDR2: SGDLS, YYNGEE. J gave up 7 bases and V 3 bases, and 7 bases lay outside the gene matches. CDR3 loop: CASSATGGFGEKLFF. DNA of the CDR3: TGTGCCAGCAGCGCCACAGGGGGCTTTGGTGAAAAACTGTTTTTT. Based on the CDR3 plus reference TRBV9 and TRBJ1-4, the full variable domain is DSGVTQTPKHLITATGQRVTLRCSPRSGDLSVYWYQQSLDQGLQFLIQYYNGEERAKGNILERFSAQQFPDLHSELNLSSLELGDSALYFCASSATGGFGEKLFFGSGTQLSVL.

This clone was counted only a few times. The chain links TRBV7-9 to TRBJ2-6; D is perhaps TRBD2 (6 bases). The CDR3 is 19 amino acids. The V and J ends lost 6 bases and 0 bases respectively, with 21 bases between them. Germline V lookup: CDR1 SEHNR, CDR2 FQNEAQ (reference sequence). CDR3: CASSRRRGRMSSGANVLTF. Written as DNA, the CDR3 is TGTGCCAGCAGTCGCAGGAGGGGACGGATGTCCTCTGGGGCCAACGTCCTGACTTTC.

CDR3 nucleotide sequence: TGTGCCAGCAGCCAGGGCGGACAGCGGAACAATGAGCAGTTCTTC. It specifies CASSQGGQRNNEQFF. The V call is TRBV4-2, the J call TRBJ2-1, with D possibly being TRBD1 (6 bases). The CDR3 extends over 15 amino acids. CDR1 and CDR2 (germline): LGHNA, YNFKEQ. V dropped 3 bases and J dropped 5 bases, with 14 bases sitting between them.

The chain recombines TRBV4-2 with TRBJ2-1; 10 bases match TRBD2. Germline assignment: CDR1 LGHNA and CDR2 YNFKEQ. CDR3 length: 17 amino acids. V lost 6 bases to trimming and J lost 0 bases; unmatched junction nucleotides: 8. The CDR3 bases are TGTGCCAGCAGTCATAGGACTAGCGGAGGCTCCTACAATGAGCAGTTCTTC. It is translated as CASSHRTSGGSYNEQFF.

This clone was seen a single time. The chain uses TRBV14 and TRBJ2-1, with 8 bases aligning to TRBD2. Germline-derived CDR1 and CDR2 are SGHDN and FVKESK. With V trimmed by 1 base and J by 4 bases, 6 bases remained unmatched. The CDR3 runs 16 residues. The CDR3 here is CASSQVTSGPYNEQFF. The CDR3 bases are TGTGCCAGCAGCCAAGTAACTAGCGGCCCTTACAATGAGCAGTTCTTC.

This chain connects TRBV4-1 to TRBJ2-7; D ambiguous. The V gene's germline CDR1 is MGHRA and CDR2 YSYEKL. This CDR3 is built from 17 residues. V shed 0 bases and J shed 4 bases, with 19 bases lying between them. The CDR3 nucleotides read TGCGCCAGCAGCCAAGAGCCTGGCGGTCCACTTGGTTACGAGCAGTACTTC. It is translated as CASSQEPGGPLGYEQYF.

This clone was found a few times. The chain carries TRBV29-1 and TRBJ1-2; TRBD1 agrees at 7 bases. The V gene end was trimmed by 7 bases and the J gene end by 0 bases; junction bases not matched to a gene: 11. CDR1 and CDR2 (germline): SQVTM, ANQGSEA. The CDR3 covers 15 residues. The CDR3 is CSAAGGTLSNYGYTF. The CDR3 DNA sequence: TGCAGCGCTGCAGGGGGGACACTCTCTAACTATGGCTACACCTTC. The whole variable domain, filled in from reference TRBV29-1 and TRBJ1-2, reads SAVISQKPSRDICQRGTSLTIQCQVDSQVTMMFWYRQQPGQSLTLIATANQGSEATYESGFVIDKFPISRPNLTFSTLTVSNMSPEDSSIYLCSAAGGTLSNYGYTFGSGTRLTVV.

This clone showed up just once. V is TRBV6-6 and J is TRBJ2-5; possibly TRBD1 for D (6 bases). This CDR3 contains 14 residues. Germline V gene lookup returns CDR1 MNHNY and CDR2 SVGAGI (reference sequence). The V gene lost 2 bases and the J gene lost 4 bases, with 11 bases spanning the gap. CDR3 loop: CASSYPDSRETQYF. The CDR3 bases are TGTGCCAGCAGTTACCCGGACAGCCGAGAGACCCAGTACTTC.

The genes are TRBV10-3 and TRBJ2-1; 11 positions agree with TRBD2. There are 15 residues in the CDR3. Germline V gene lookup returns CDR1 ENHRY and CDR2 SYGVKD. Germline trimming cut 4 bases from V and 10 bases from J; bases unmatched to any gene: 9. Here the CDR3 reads CAISGSGRELKEQFF. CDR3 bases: TGTGCCATCAGTGGTAGCGGGAGGGAATTGAAGGAGCAGTTCTTC.

The CDR3 reads CASSTGQGSAGNTIYF. DNA for the CDR3: TGCGCCAGCAGCACCGGACAGGGGTCGGCCGGAAACACCATATATTTT. V and J are TRBV5-1 and TRBJ1-3, with 9 positions matching TRBD1. The CDR3 loop spans 16 amino acids. Germline V gives CDR1 SGHRS, CDR2 YFSETQ. The V gene end was trimmed by 4 bases and the J gene end by 4 bases; junction bases not matched to a gene: 9.

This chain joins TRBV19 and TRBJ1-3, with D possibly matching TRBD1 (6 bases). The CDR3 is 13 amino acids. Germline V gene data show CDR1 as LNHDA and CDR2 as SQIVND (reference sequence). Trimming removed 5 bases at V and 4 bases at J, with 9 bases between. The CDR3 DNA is TGTGCCAGTAGTCGGACAGAAGGAAACACCATATATTTT. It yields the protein CASSRTEGNTIYF.

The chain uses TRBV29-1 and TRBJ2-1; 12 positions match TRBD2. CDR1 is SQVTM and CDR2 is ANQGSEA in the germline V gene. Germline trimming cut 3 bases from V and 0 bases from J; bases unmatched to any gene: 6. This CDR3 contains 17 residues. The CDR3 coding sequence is TGCAGCGTTGACCGACTAGCGGGAGCCAGCTCCTACAATGAGCAGTTCTTC. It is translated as CSVDRLAGASSYNEQFF.

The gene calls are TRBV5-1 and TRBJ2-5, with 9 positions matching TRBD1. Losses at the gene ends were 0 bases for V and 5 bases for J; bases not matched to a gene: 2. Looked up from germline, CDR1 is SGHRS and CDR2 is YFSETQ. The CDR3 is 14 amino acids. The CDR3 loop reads CASSLGTGAETQYF. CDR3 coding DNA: TGCGCCAGCAGCTTGGGGACAGGGGCCGAGACCCAGTACTTC. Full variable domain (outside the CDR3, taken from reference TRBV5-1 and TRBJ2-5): KAGVTQTPRYLIKTRGQQVTLSCSPISGHRSVSWYQQTPGQGLQFLFEYFSETQRNKGNFPGRFSGRQFSNSRSEMNVSTLELGDSALYLCASSLGTGAETQYFGPGTRLLVL.

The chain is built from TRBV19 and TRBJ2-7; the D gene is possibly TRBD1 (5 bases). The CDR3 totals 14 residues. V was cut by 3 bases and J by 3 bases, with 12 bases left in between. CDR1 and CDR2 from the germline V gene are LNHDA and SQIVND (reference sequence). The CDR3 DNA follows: TGTGCCAGTAGTATTCAAGGGGCGCACTACGAGCAGTACTTC. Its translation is CASSIQGAHYEQYF.

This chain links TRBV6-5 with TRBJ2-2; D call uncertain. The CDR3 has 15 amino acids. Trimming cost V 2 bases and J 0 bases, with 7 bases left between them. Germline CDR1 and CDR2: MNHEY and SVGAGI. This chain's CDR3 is CASSYDITNTGELFF. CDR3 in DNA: TGTGCCAGCAGTTACGACATAACGAACACCGGGGAGCTGTTTTTT.

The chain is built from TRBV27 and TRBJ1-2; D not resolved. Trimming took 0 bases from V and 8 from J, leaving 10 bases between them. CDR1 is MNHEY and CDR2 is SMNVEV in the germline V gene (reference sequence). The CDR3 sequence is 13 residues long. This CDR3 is CASSLSGQRGYTF. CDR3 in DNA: TGTGCCAGCAGTTTATCGGGTCAGCGCGGCTACACCTTC.